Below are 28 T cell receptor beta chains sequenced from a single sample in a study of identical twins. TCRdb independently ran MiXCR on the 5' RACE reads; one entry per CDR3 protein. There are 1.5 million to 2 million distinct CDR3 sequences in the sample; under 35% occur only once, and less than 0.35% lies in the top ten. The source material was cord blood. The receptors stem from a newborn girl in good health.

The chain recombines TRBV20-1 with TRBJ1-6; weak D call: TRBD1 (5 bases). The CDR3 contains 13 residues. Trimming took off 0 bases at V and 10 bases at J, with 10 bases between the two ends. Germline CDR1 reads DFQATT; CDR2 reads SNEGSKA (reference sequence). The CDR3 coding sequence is TGCAGTGCTAGAGATCAGGGAGGCTCACCCCTCCACTTT. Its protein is CSARDQGGSPLHF.

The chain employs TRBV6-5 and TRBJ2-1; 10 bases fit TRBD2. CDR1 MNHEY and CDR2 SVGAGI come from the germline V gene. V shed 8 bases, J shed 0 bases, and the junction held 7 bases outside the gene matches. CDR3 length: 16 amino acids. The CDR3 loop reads CASWGSGRTSYNEQFF. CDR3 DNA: TGTGCCAGCTGGGGTAGCGGGAGGACCTCCTACAATGAGCAGTTCTTC.

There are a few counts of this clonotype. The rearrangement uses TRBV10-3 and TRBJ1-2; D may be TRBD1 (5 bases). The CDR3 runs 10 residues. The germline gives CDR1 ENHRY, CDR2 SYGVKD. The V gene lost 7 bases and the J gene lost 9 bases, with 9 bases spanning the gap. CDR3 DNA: TGTGCCATCATGGGGGGAAGCTACACCTTC. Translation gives CAIMGGSYTF.

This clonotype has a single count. The CDR3 DNA reads TGCAGTGCTAGAGAGGCTAGCGGGGGGCCCGGGGAGCTGTTTTTT. It codes for CSAREASGGPGELFF. This chain links TRBV20-1 with TRBJ2-2, with TRBD2 matching 11 bases. Looked up from germline, CDR1 is DFQATT and CDR2 is SNEGSKA (reference sequence). Trimming removed 0 bases from V and 6 bases from J; junction bases left unmatched: 3. This CDR3 is 15 amino acids long.

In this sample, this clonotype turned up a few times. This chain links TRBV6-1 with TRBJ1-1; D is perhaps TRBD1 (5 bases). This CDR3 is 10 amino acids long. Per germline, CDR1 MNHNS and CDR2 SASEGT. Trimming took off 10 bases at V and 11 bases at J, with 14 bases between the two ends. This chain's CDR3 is CATSGTAAFF. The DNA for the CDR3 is TGTGCCACCTCCGGGACGGCGGCTTTCTTT.

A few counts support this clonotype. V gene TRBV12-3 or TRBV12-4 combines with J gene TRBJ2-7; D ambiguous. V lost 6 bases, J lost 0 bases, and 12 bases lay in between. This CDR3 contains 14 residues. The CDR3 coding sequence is TGTGCCAGCAGATCCAGAACAGCCTCCTACGAGCAGTACTTC. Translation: CASRSRTASYEQYF.

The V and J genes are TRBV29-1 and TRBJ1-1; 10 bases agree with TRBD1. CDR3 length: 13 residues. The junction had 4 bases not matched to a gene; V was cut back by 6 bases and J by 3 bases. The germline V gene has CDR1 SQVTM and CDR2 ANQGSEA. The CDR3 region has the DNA TGCAGCGTAAGGACAGGGGGGGACACTGAAGCTTTCTTT. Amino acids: CSVRTGGDTEAFF.

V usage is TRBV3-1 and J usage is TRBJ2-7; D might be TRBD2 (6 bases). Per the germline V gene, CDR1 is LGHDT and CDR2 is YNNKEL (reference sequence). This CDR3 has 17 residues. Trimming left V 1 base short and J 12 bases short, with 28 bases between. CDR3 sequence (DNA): TGTGCCAGCAGCCAAGTATCAGGAAGAGGAGGGAAAAACATTCGGTACTTC. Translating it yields CASSQVSGRGGKNIRYF.

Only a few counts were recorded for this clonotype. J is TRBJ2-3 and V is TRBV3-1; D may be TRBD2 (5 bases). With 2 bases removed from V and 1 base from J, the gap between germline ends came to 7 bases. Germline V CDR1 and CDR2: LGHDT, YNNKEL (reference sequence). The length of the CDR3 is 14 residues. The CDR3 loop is CASSQNGGTDTQYF. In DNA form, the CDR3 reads TGTGCCAGCAGCCAAAACGGGGGCACAGATACGCAGTATTTT.

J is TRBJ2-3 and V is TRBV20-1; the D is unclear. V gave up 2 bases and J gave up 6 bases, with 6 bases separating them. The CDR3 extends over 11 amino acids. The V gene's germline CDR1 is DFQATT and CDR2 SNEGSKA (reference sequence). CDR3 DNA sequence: TGCAGTGCTAGAAAGTTCGATACGCAGTATTTT. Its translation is CSARKFDTQYF.

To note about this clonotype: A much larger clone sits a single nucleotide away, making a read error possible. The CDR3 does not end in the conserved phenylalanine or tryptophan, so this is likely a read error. DNA of the CDR3: TGCAGCTTGGGGTTCAGGAATGAGCAGTTCTTA. Translating it yields CSLGFRNEQFL. The rearrangement links TRBV29-1 to TRBJ2-1, with D unclear. This CDR3 is built from 11 residues. V lost 8 bases to trimming and J lost 7 bases, with 12 bases between them. Germline V gene sequence: CDR1 SQVTM, CDR2 ANQGSEA.

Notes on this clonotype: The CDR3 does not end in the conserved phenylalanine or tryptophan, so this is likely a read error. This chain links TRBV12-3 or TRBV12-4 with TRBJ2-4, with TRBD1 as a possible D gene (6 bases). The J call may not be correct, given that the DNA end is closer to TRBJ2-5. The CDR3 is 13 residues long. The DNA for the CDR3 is TGTGCCAGCAGTTTATACAGGGTAGAGACCCAGTACTAC. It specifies CASSLYRVETQYY.

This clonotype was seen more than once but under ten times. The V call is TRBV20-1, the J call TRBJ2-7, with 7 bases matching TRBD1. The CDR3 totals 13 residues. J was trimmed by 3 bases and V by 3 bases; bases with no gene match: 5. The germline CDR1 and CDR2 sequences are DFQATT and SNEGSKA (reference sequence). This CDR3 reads CSASHRQGYEQYF. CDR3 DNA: TGCAGTGCTAGCCATCGACAGGGCTACGAGCAGTACTTC.

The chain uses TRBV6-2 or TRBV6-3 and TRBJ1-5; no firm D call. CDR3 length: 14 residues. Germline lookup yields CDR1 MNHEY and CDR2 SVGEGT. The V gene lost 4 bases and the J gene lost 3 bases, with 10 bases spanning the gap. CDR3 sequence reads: CASSWRGNNQPQHF. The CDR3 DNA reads TGTGCCAGCAGTTGGCGAGGAAACAATCAGCCCCAGCATTTT.

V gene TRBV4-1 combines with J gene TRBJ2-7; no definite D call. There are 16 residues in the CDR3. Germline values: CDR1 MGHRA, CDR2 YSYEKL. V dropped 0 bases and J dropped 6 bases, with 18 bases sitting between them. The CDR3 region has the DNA TGCGCCAGCAGCCAAGATCTTATATCGGGTGGGTGCGAGCAGTACTTC. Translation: CASSQDLISGGCEQYF.

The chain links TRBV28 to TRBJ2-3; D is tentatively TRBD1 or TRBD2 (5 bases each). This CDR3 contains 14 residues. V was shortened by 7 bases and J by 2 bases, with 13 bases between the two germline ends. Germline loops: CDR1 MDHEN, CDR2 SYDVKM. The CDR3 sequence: CASTGQLDTDTQYF. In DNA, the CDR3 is TGTGCCAGCACGGGGCAGCTAGACACAGATACGCAGTATTTT.

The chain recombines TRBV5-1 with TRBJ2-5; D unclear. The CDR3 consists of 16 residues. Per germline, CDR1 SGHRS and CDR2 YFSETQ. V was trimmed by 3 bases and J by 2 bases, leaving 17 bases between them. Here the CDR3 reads CASSSRALPSQETQYF. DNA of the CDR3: TGCGCCAGCAGCTCTAGGGCCCTACCATCTCAAGAGACCCAGTACTTC. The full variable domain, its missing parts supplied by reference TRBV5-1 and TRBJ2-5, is KAGVTQTPRYLIKTRGQQVTLSCSPISGHRSVSWYQQTPGQGLQFLFEYFSETQRNKGNFPGRFSGRQFSNSRSEMNVSTLELGDSALYLCASSSRALPSQETQYFGPGTRLLVL.

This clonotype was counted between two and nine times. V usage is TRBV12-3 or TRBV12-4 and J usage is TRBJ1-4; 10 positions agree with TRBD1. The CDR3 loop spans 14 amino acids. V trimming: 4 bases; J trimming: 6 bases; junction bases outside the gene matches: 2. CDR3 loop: CASSSTGGDEKLFF. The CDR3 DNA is TGTGCCAGCAGTTCGACAGGGGGCGATGAAAAACTGTTTTTT.

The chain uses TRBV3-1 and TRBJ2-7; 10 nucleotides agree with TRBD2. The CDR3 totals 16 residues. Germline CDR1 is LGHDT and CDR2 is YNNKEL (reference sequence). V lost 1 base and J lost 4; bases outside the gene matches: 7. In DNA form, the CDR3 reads TGTGCCAGCAGCCAAGGCGTAGCGGGAGGTTTGTACGAGCAGTACTTC. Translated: CASSQGVAGGLYEQYF.

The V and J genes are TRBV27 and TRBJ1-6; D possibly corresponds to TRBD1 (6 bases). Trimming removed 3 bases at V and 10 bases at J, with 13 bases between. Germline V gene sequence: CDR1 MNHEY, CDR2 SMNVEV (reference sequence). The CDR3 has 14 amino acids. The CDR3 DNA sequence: TGTGCCAGCAGTTTCGGCAGGGGAGACTCACCCCTCCACTTT. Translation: CASSFGRGDSPLHF.

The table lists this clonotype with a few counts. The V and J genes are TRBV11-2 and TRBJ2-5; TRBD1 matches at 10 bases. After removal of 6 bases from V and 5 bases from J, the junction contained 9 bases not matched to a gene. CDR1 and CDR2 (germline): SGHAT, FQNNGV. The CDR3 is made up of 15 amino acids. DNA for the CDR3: TGTGCCAGCAGGCAGACAGGGGGCCCTCTGGAGACCCAGTACTTC. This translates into CASRQTGGPLETQYF.

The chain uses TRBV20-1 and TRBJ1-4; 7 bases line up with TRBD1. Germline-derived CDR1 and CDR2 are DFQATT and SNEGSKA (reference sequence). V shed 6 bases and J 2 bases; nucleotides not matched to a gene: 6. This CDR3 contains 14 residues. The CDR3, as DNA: TGCAGTGCCCACAGGGGATCGACTAATGAAAAACTGTTTTTT. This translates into CSAHRGSTNEKLFF.

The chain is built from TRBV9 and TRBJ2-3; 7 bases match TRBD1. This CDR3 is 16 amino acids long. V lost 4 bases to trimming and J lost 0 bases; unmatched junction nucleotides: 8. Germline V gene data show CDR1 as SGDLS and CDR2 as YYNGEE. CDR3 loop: CASSPRDSLSTDTQYF. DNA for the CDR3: TGTGCCAGCAGCCCCCGGGACAGCCTGAGCACAGATACGCAGTATTTT.

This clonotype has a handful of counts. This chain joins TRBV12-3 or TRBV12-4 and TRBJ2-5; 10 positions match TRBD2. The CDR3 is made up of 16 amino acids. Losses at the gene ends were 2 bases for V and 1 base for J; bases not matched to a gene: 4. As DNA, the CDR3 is TGTGCCAGCAGTTTATCTAGCGGGAGAGTCCAAGAGACCCAGTACTTC. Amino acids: CASSLSSGRVQETQYF.

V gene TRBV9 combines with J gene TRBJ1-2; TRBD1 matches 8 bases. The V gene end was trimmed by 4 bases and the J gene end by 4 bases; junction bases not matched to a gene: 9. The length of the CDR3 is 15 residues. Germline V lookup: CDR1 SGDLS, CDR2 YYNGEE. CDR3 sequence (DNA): TGTGCCAGCAGCTTATTGACAGGGGCAAGCTATGGCTACACCTTC. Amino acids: CASSLLTGASYGYTF.

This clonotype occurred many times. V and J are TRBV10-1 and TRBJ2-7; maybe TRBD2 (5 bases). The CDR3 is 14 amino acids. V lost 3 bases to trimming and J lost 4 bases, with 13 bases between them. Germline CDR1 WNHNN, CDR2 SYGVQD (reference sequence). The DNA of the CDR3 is TGCGCCAGCAGTGAAATCGGGGTTCCGTACGAGCAGTACTTC. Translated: CASSEIGVPYEQYF.

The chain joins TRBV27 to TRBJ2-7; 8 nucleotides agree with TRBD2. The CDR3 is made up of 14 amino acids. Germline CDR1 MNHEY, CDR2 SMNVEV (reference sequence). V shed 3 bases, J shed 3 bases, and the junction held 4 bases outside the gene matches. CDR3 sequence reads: CASSLGLVGYEQYF. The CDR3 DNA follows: TGTGCCAGCAGTTTGGGACTAGTAGGCTACGAGCAGTACTTC.

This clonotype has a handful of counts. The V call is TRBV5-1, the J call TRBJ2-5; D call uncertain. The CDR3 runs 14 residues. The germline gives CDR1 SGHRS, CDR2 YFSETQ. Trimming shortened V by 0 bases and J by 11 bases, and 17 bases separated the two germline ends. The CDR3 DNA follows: TGCGCCAGCAGCTTGGTCGGTAGCAAGGATGAGCAGTACTTC. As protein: CASSLVGSKDEQYF.